This T cell receptor beta chain is from a study of technical replicates of blood from four donors. The CDR3 sequence is 15 residues long. Germline CDR1 SGHTA, CDR2 FQGNSA. The V gene lost 6 bases and the J gene lost 6 bases, with 21 bases spanning the gap. Profiling relied on immunoSEQ multiplex PCR, and the TCRdb table lists in-frame clones only, not all of them. The sample contains some 94,000 clones, about 96% of which appear only once. The rearrangement uses TRBV7-2 and TRBJ2-7; the D gene is possibly TRBD2 (5 bases). Material: T cells isolated from PBMCs. This TCR came from a human donor in good health. CDR3 bases: TGTGCCAGCAGTTGGAAACTAGGCCACCCAGGCGAGCAGTACTTC. It specifies CASSWKLGHPGEQYF.